Each of the 4 T cell receptor beta chains below was sequenced from the same sample in a study of T cell responses to AZD1222 COVID-19 vaccine (dated by TCRdb to the early 2020s). The library was generated by the immunoSEQ multiplex PCR assay. Here the immuneACCESS table is served through TCRdb, limited to in-frame sequences with V and J called. Missing clones are a known gap in these copies; in checked studies unresolved V genes cover under half, and the rest lacks a known reason. For this sample there are 100,000 or so clones; around nine tenths appear just once. Of the sample, less than 2.5% falls within the top ten clones. Sample time point, as interpreted from the label and publication: about 28 days (+/-7) after the second vaccine dose. The material was peripheral blood, obtained 28 days after the second AZD1222 dose. The receptors shown here come from an adult who received the AZD1222 COVID-19 vaccine.

V usage is TRBV29-1 and J usage is TRBJ1-2, with 7 bases identical to TRBD1. The CDR3 loop spans 13 amino acids. V dropped 1 base and J dropped 5; count of bases not matched to a gene: 4. The V gene's germline CDR1 is SQVTM and CDR2 ANQGSEA. As DNA, the CDR3 is TGCAGCGTTGAAGTGACGACAGGGTATGGCTACACCTTC. Translating gives CSVEVTTGYGYTF.

The chain recombines TRBV9 with TRBJ2-2, with D hard to call. Germline CDR1 is SGDLS and CDR2 is YYNGEE. V was cut by 2 bases and J by 5 bases, with 7 bases left in between. This CDR3 region has 13 residues. This CDR3 is CASSVSGTGELFF. The CDR3 DNA sequence: TGTGCCAGCAGCGTCTCCGGAACCGGGGAGCTGTTTTTT.

The chain combines TRBV7-2 with TRBJ2-3, with 9 positions matching TRBD2. Germline CDR1 reads SGHTA; CDR2 reads FQGNSA. The V gene end was trimmed by 1 base and the J gene end by 6 bases; junction bases not matched to a gene: 8. The CDR3 spans 16 residues. DNA of the CDR3: TGTGCCAGCAGCTTAGTTCCTAGCGGGATTGCGGATACGCAGTATTTT. Amino acid sequence: CASSLVPSGIADTQYF.

The chain has TRBV6-5 and TRBJ2-3; the D gene is possibly TRBD2 (5 bases). Germline CDR1 reads MNHEY; CDR2 reads SVGAGI. The CDR3 is 14 residues long. V dropped 6 bases and J dropped 3 bases, with 13 bases sitting between them. CDR3 sequence: CASRTGSRTDTQYF. CDR3 sequence (DNA): TGTGCCAGCAGGACGGGGTCAAGGACAGATACGCAGTATTTT.